A single sample is the source of the 25 T cell receptor beta chains below, sequenced in a study of CD8 T cells in ankylosing spondylitis. General study findings and limits: What appeared characteristic of ankylosing spondylitis blood was a TCR beta motif of fewer than ten highly homologous variants.

For these TCRs, the target antigens are not known. MiXCR, applied by TCRdb to the 5' RACE reads, yields one record per CDR3 protein. The sample shows about 440,000 distinct CDR3 sequences, 17% of them seen only once. Sequencing used blood, either unsorted or a sorted T cell fraction (not recorded which). The source of these receptors is a male donor with ankylosing spondylitis.

A few counts support this clonotype. The chain recombines TRBV10-3 with TRBJ1-5; TRBD1 might be the D (5 bases). This CDR3 contains 13 residues. Germline CDR1 ENHRY, CDR2 SYGVKD. Trimming took 10 bases from V and 7 from J, leaving 17 bases between them. The CDR3 DNA sequence: TGTGCCACCAACTTCGGGACGGGACAGCCCCAGCATTTT. Protein: CATNFGTGQPQHF.

This clonotype appeared many times. The CDR3 region has the DNA TGCGCCAGCAGCTTATTTAGCGGGACCAACACCGGGGAGCTGTTTTTT. This encodes CASSLFSGTNTGELFF. This chain joins TRBV5-1 and TRBJ2-2, with 8 bases aligning to TRBD2. In germline, CDR1 is SGHRS, CDR2 YFSETQ. The CDR3 spans 16 residues. The V and J ends lost 2 bases and 2 bases, in that order; junction bases with no gene match: 5.

The sample holds one count of this clonotype. The V call is TRBV24-1, the J call TRBJ2-1; D might be TRBD2 (5 bases). The CDR3 contains 15 residues. Deletions cut 9 bases from V and 6 bases from J, with 20 bases between. From germline, CDR1 is KGHDR and CDR2 SFDVKD. CDR3 region: CATSSGIKGGNEQFF. CDR3 DNA sequence: TGTGCCACCTCCAGCGGAATCAAGGGCGGCAATGAGCAGTTCTTC.

The V gene is TRBV6-5, the J gene TRBJ2-1; 13 bases match TRBD2. The germline CDR1 and CDR2 sequences are MNHEY and SVGAGI. J lost 12 bases, V lost 4 bases, and 9 bases had no gene match. This CDR3 has 15 amino acids. The CDR3 bases are TGTGCCAGCAGTTCGGGGACTAGCGGGACAGGACGGCAGTTCTTC. Translating it yields CASSSGTSGTGRQFF.

This clonotype was observed a few times. The chain couples TRBV12-3 or TRBV12-4 to TRBJ1-6; no clear D gene. This CDR3 is 13 amino acids long. V lost 5 bases and J 6 bases, leaving 8 bases between the germline ends. The CDR3 sequence is CASSPRRNSPLHF. Here the CDR3 DNA reads TGTGCCAGCAGTCCCAGGCGTAATTCACCCCTCCACTTT.

This CDR3 is CASSLPFRTSVDEQYF. The CDR3 DNA follows: TGTGCCAGCAGCTTGCCGTTTCGGACTAGCGTGGACGAGCAGTACTTC. The rearrangement links TRBV5-6 to TRBJ2-7, with TRBD2 identical over 9 bases. There are 16 residues in the CDR3. Germline V gene sequence: CDR1 SGHDT, CDR2 YYEEEE. Trimming cost V 1 base and J 5 bases; bases outside gene matches: 10.

The chain uses TRBV5-1 and TRBJ1-1; a weak D match, TRBD1 (5 bases). Looked up from germline, CDR1 is SGHRS and CDR2 is YFSETQ. Trimming stripped 2 bases from V and 3 bases from J, with 8 bases between. This CDR3 is built from 13 residues. The CDR3 DNA follows: TGCGCCAGCAGCTTACAGACAGACACTGAAGCTTTCTTT. Its protein is CASSLQTDTEAFF.

This clonotype turned up a few times. This chain connects TRBV28 to TRBJ1-3, with 7 bases that match TRBD1. Germline V gene sequence: CDR1 MDHEN, CDR2 SYDVKM. The CDR3 spans 17 residues. V lost 1 base, J lost 3 bases, and 9 bases stayed unmatched. The CDR3 loop is CASSLFTSGTDGNTIYF. The CDR3 nucleotides are TGTGCCAGCAGTTTATTCACGTCCGGGACAGATGGAAACACCATATATTTT.

This clonotype has only one observation. A much larger clone lies one base from this, so it may be a read error. This rearrangement joins TRBV4-3 to TRBJ1-1; no clear D. V gave up 1 base and J gave up 2 bases, with 11 bases separating them. In germline, CDR1 is LGHNA, CDR2 YSLEER. The CDR3 extends over 15 amino acids. The CDR3 is CASSQGLLSNTEAFF. In DNA, the CDR3 is TGCGCCAGCAGCCAAGGCCTGCTTTCAAACACTGAAGCTTTCTTT.

This clonotype was counted a few times. The genes are TRBV11-2 and TRBJ2-2, with TRBD2 identical over 11 bases. The trim removed 10 bases at V and 6 bases at J, leaving 10 bases unmatched. CDR3 length: 15 amino acids. Germline CDR1 SGHAT, CDR2 FQNNGV. The CDR3 coding sequence is TGTGCCACCCGCATAGCGGGGGGGCACCCCGGGGAGCTGTTTTTT. Protein sequence: CATRIAGGHPGELFF. Filled out from reference TRBV11-2 and TRBJ2-2, the complete variable domain reads EAGVAQSPRYKIIEKRQSVAFWCNPISGHATLYWYQQILGQGPKLLIQFQNNGVVDDSQLPKDRFSAERLKGVDSTLKIQPAKLEDSAVYLCATRIAGGHPGELFFGEGSRLTVL.

The genes are TRBV5-5 and TRBJ2-1, with D tentatively TRBD1 (6 bases). This CDR3 comprises 14 residues. V was clipped by 7 bases and J by 7 bases, with 18 bases between them. Germline-derived CDR1 and CDR2 are SGHKS and YYEKEE (reference sequence). CDR3: CASRQFIQGNEQFF. Here the CDR3 DNA reads TGTGCCAGCCGCCAATTCATCCAGGGGAATGAGCAGTTCTTC.

This clonotype was recorded many times. V gene TRBV15 combines with J gene TRBJ1-4, with a weak D call TRBD1 (6 bases). The CDR3 length is 15 residues. V lost 0 bases, J lost 4 bases, and 9 bases lay in between. Germline values: CDR1 LNHNV, CDR2 YYDKDF (reference sequence). The CDR3 coding sequence is TGTGCCACCAGCAGAGACAGGACAGTTAATGAAAAACTGTTTTTT. It codes for CATSRDRTVNEKLFF.

The table lists this clonotype with many counts. The V gene is TRBV12-3 or TRBV12-4, the J gene TRBJ2-4; D uncertain. CDR3 length: 13 residues. Between the trimmed V and J ends, which lost 5 bases and 10 bases, there was a span of 15 bases. CDR3 protein: CASSQGIGFIQYF. Written as DNA, the CDR3 is TGTGCCAGCAGTCAAGGGATCGGGTTTATTCAGTACTTC.

The rearrangement joins TRBV12-3 or TRBV12-4 to TRBJ1-5; tentative D call: TRBD1 (5 bases). V shed 5 bases and J shed 3 bases, with 23 bases lying between them. CDR3 size: 18 residues. The CDR3 reads CASSLYLPGGAPNQPQHF. In DNA, the CDR3 is TGTGCCAGCAGTCTGTACCTGCCGGGTGGGGCCCCCAATCAGCCCCAGCATTTT.

There are a few counts of this clonotype. This chain joins TRBV7-9 and TRBJ2-7; no firm D call. The CDR3 length is 12 residues. V was cut by 1 base and J by 5 bases, with 6 bases left in between. Germline V CDR1 and CDR2: SEHNR, FQNEAQ (reference sequence). This CDR3 reads CASSLGQNEQYF. CDR3 in DNA: TGTGCCAGCAGCTTAGGTCAAAACGAGCAGTACTTC.

The chain carries TRBV20-1 and TRBJ2-1; D perhaps matches TRBD2 (6 bases). Deletions cut 0 bases from V and 9 bases from J, with 12 bases between. Looked up from germline, CDR1 is DFQATT and CDR2 is SNEGSKA (reference sequence). CDR3 size: 13 residues. The CDR3 spells CSARDERRGEQFF. In DNA, the CDR3 is TGCAGTGCTAGAGATGAGCGGAGGGGTGAGCAGTTCTTC.

This clonotype was counted ten times or more. The chain links TRBV12-3 or TRBV12-4 to TRBJ2-2; D is perhaps TRBD2 (5 bases). The CDR3 is made up of 15 amino acids. V dropped 5 bases and J dropped 0 bases, with 10 bases sitting between them. CDR3 sequence (DNA): TGTGCCAGCAGTCGAAGCGGACCGAACACCGGGGAGCTGTTTTTT. Translating it yields CASSRSGPNTGELFF.

Only a few counts were recorded for this clonotype. The chain links TRBV7-8 to TRBJ1-2; D uncertain. The V end lost 5 bases, the J end lost 8 bases, and 18 bases lay between the germline ends. Germline lookup yields CDR1 SGHVS and CDR2 FQNEAQ. The CDR3 covers 14 residues. This CDR3 is CASSPRPGPIGYTF. DNA for the CDR3: TGTGCCAGCAGCCCGCGGCCCGGGCCCATCGGCTACACCTTC.

This clonotype was seen more than once but under ten times. The chain couples TRBV6-5 to TRBJ2-1, with 10 bases identical to TRBD2. Germline lookup yields CDR1 MNHEY and CDR2 SVGAGI. This CDR3 region has 14 residues. Germline trimming cut 0 bases from V and 9 bases from J; bases unmatched to any gene: 2. The CDR3 DNA follows: TGTGCCAGCAGTTACTCGCGGACTAGCGGTGAGCAGTTCTTC. As protein: CASSYSRTSGEQFF.

In its sample, this clonotype was seen a few times. The chain recombines TRBV12-3 or TRBV12-4 with TRBJ2-3, with D possibly being TRBD1 (5 bases). The CDR3 runs 14 residues. V was clipped by 3 bases and J by 5 bases, with 12 bases between them. In nucleotides, the CDR3 is TGTGCCAGCAGTTTCGGGCAGGGTAGAGATACGCAGTATTTT. Its protein is CASSFGQGRDTQYF.

This clonotype showed up many times. The V gene is TRBV12-3 or TRBV12-4, the J gene TRBJ2-7; D perhaps matches TRBD2 (5 bases). The V gene lost 0 bases and the J gene lost 5 bases, with 17 bases spanning the gap. The CDR3 runs to 16 residues. For the CDR3, the DNA is TGTGCCAGCAGTTTAGCGGGCGGTTCAACTAGGGACGAGCAGTACTTC. Translated: CASSLAGGSTRDEQYF.

V and J are TRBV7-3 and TRBJ1-2; D might be TRBD1 (6 bases). CDR1 SGHTA and CDR2 FQGTGA come from the germline V gene. The V gene lost 5 bases and the J gene lost 8 bases, with 18 bases spanning the gap. CDR3 length: 14 residues. CDR3 residues: CASSQLPGAAGYTF. The CDR3 DNA is TGTGCCAGCAGCCAACTCCCAGGGGCTGCCGGCTACACCTTC.

This clonotype was counted many times. The rearrangement uses TRBV20-1 and TRBJ2-1; no definite D call. From germline, CDR1 is DFQATT and CDR2 SNEGSKA (reference sequence). V lost 3 bases to trimming and J lost 2 bases, with 5 bases between them. The CDR3 sequence is 12 residues long. The DNA of the CDR3 is TGCAGTGCTAGTGGGACCTACAATGAGCAGTTCTTC. It translates to CSASGTYNEQFF.

The CDR3 DNA sequence: TGCAGTGCTAGAGATAGAGACCGTGGGACAGGGGGCTCTAGTGAAGCTTTCTTT. Protein product: CSARDRDRGTGGSSEAFF. The chain has TRBV20-1 and TRBJ1-1; TRBD1 matches 12 bases. Trimming took 0 bases from V and 7 from J; bases not matched to a gene: 15. From germline, CDR1 is DFQATT and CDR2 SNEGSKA (reference sequence). This CDR3 has 18 residues.

This clonotype was detected only a few times. The chain has TRBV6-1 and TRBJ1-2, with D maybe TRBD1 (5 bases). Trimming took 6 bases from V and 4 from J, leaving 18 bases between them. Looked up from germline, CDR1 is MNHNS and CDR2 is SASEGT. The length of the CDR3 is 15 residues. The CDR3 reads CASSRGTVSGYGYTF. In DNA, the CDR3 is TGTGCCAGCAGCCGCGGGACCGTTAGTGGCTATGGCTACACCTTC.